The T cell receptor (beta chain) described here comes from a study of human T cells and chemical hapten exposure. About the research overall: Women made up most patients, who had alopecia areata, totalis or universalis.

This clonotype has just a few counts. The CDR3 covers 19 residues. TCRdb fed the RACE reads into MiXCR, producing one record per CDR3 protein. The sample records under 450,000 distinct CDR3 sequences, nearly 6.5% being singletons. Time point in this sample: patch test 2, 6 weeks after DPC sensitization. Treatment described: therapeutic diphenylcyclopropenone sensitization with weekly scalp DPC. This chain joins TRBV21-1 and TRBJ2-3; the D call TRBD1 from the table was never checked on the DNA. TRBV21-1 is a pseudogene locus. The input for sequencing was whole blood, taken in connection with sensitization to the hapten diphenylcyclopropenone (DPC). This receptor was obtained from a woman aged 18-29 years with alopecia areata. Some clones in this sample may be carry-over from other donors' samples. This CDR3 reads CATGGGAGVSRRPTDTQYF. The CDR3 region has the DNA TGTGCCACAGGGGGCGGAGCGGGGGTTAGCCGAAGACCCACAGATACGCAGTATTTT.